The sample holds many counts of the clone carrying this T cell receptor beta chain. Its specificity is unknown. These data originate in a study of T cell repertoires in aging, cancer and after chemotherapy. Overall study results and limits: Thymic emigration or peripheral T cell expansion may be impaired by lymphoid organ infiltration in hematological cancer.

Amplification of TCR beta used genomic DNA extracted from peripheral blood. A mixed TRB-A/B primer pool amplified rearranged TRB by multiplex touch-down PCR. TCRdb used MiXCR to reprocess the multiplex PCR reads, holding one entry per CDR3 protein. The sample yields fewer than 8,500 distinct CDR3 sequences, roughly 29% seen once. The germline V and J ends were trimmed by 8 bases and 6 bases, with 14 bases remaining between them. This CDR3 comprises 13 residues. Germline CDR1 and CDR2: MNHNS and SASEGT. The V call is TRBV6-1, the J call TRBJ2-1, with D perhaps TRBD2 (6 bases). This TCR was sampled from a human donor with a blood cancer. The donor label of this sample is uncertain. The sample consisted of blood. Here the CDR3 DNA reads TGTGCCAGCGCGTCGGGGGAGACCAATGAGCAGTTCTTC. Residues: CASASGETNEQFF.